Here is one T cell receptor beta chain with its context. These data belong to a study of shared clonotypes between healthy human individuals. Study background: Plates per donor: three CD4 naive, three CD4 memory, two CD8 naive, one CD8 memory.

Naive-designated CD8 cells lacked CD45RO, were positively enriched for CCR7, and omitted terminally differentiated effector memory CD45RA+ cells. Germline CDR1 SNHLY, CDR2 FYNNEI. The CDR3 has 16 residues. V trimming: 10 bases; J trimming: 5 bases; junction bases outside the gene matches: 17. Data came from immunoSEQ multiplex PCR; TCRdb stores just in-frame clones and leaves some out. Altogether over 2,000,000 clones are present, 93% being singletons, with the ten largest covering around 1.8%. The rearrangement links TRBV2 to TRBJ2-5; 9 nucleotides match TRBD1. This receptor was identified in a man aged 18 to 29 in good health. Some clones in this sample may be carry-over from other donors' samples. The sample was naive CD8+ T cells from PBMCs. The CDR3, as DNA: TGTGCCAAGAGAACTAAGTCCACAGGGGGCGCGGAGACCCAGTACTTC. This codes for CAKRTKSTGGAETQYF.